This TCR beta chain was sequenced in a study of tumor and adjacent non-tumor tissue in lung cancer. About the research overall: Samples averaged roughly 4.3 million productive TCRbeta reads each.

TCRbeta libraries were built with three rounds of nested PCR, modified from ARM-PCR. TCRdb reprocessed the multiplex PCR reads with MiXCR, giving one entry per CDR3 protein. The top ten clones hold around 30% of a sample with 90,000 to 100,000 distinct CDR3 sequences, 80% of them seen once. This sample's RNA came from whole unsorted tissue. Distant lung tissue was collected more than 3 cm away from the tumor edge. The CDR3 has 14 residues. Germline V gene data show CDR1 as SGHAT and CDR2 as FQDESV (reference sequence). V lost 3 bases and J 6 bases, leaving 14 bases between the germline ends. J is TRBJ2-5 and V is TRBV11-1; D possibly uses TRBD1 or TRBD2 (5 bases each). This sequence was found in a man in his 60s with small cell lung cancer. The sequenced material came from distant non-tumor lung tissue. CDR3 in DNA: TGTGCCAGCAGCTTGGGGGAGCGAATCAAGACCCAGTACTTC. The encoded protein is CASSLGERIKTQYF.